The 13 T cell receptor beta chains below were found in one sample sequenced in a study of cytomegalovirus exposure and HLA in healthy donors. The repertoire was sequenced with immunoSEQ multiplex PCR; TCRdb's copy has only in-frame clones and lacks some. The table has roughly 330,000 clones, about nine tenths seen once. Sequencing input: PBMCs. Receptors were obtained from a woman aged 25 to 39 in good health and CMV-seropositive.

The chain combines TRBV6-1 with TRBJ1-1; 7 bases are a match to TRBD1. Germline V gives CDR1 MNHNS, CDR2 SASEGT. The CDR3 is made up of 13 amino acids. V lost 5 bases, J lost 0 bases, and 0 bases stayed unmatched. The CDR3 is CASSQGVNTEAFF. The CDR3 coding sequence is TGTGCCAGCAGTCAGGGGGTGAACACTGAAGCTTTCTTT.

The gene calls are TRBV29-1 and TRBJ2-1, with TRBD1 matching 7 bases. The CDR3 covers 13 residues. CDR1 and CDR2 (germline): SQVTM, ANQGSEA. J gave up 7 bases and V 4 bases, and 7 bases lay outside the gene matches. The CDR3 is CSVGLGGRNEQFF. The CDR3 bases are TGCAGCGTTGGATTAGGGGGCCGTAATGAGCAGTTCTTC.

This rearrangement joins TRBV19 to TRBJ2-1, with D possibly matching TRBD1 (5 bases). CDR3 length equals 13 residues. The germline gives CDR1 LNHDA, CDR2 SQIVND (reference sequence). Trimming removed 2 bases at V and 3 bases at J, with 5 bases between. The CDR3 DNA is TGTGCCAGTAGTATACAGGGCTACAATGAGCAGTTCTTC. Protein product: CASSIQGYNEQFF.

The genes are TRBV15 and TRBJ1-2; 9 bases line up with TRBD1. The CDR3 is made up of 16 amino acids. With 3 bases clipped from V and 4 bases from J, the junction kept 9 bases outside the gene matches. Germline V gene lookup returns CDR1 LNHNV and CDR2 YYDKDF (reference sequence). The CDR3: CATSRDGNRGPYGYTF. CDR3 DNA sequence: TGTGCCACCAGCAGGGACGGAAACAGGGGGCCCTATGGCTACACCTTC.

The chain has TRBV7-9 and TRBJ2-2, with no clear D. V was trimmed by 4 bases and J by 2 bases, leaving 8 bases between them. From germline, CDR1 is SEHNR and CDR2 FQNEAQ (reference sequence). This CDR3 has 14 amino acids. Here the CDR3 DNA reads TGTGCCAGCAGCTCACAACATAACACCGGGGAGCTGTTTTTT. It encodes CASSSQHNTGELFF.

This clone was counted a single time. The chain has TRBV15 and TRBJ2-3; 12 nucleotides line up with TRBD2. This CDR3 region has 16 residues. Germline assignment: CDR1 LNHNV and CDR2 YYDKDF (reference sequence). V lost 1 base and J lost 8; bases outside the gene matches: 7. CDR3 in DNA: TGTGCCACCAGCAGAGTTGGGCAGACTAGCGGGGGTACGCAGTATTTT. Translating it yields CATSRVGQTSGGTQYF.

The chain recombines TRBV18 with TRBJ1-1; no reliable D call. The CDR3 is made up of 13 amino acids. Trimming cost V 2 bases and J 4 bases, with 8 bases left between them. Germline values: CDR1 KGHSH, CDR2 LQKENI. The CDR3 spells CASSPGVGTEAFF. CDR3 in DNA: TGTGCCAGCTCACCAGGGGTGGGCACTGAAGCTTTCTTT.

J is TRBJ2-1 and V is TRBV4-2, with 8 positions matching TRBD1. The germline V gene has CDR1 LGHNA and CDR2 YNFKEQ. The CDR3 covers 15 residues. Trimming removed 0 bases from V and 5 bases from J; junction bases left unmatched: 3. Here the CDR3 reads CASSQDGQGDNEQFF. The CDR3 coding sequence is TGTGCCAGCAGCCAAGATGGACAGGGAGACAATGAGCAGTTCTTC.

The V and J genes are TRBV27 and TRBJ2-1; 12 bases align to TRBD2. V was clipped by 4 bases and J by 14 bases; unmatched bases: 12. CDR1 and CDR2 from the germline V gene are MNHEY and SMNVEV (reference sequence). The CDR3 sequence is 15 residues long. The CDR3 DNA reads TGTGCCAGCAGTTGGACTAGCGGGACTTCGATTTCGGAGTTCTTC. Amino acid sequence: CASSWTSGTSISEFF.

The chain has TRBV28 and TRBJ2-7; D is possibly TRBD2 (7 bases). Trimming left V 5 bases short and J 5 bases short, with 19 bases between. CDR1 is MDHEN, CDR2 SYDVKM, per germline. The CDR3 has 15 amino acids. CDR3 amino acids: CASSLPRRGGNEQYF. The CDR3, as DNA: TGTGCCAGCAGTCTCCCTCGAAGGGGGGGCAACGAGCAGTACTTC.

This CDR3 reads CASSFWREPKTGELFF. In DNA, the CDR3 is TGTGCCAGCAGCTTTTGGAGGGAGCCCAAGACCGGGGAGCTGTTTTTT. The genes are TRBV7-8 and TRBJ2-2; D is perhaps TRBD2 (6 bases). This CDR3 is 16 amino acids long. Germline V gives CDR1 SGHVS, CDR2 FQNEAQ. The V gene lost 3 bases and the J gene lost 5 bases, with 16 bases spanning the gap.

The chain employs TRBV4-1 and TRBJ2-7; possibly TRBD1 or TRBD2 for D (5 bases each). Germline V lookup: CDR1 MGHRA, CDR2 YSYEKL. V lost 4 bases and J 3 bases, leaving 13 bases between the germline ends. This CDR3 spans 14 amino acids. The CDR3 here is CASSPPGRYYEQYF. The CDR3 coding sequence is TGCGCCAGCAGCCCACCGGGACGGTACTACGAGCAGTACTTC.

This clone appeared once. V usage is TRBV9 and J usage is TRBJ1-1, with 11 bases matching TRBD1. In germline, CDR1 is SGDLS, CDR2 YYNGEE. Germline trimming cut 3 bases from V and 1 base from J; bases unmatched to any gene: 8. CDR3 length equals 17 residues. CDR3 bases: TGTGCCAGCAGCGAAGGGAGGGGGACAGGGGGGAACACTGAAGCTTTCTTT. Amino acids: CASSEGRGTGGNTEAFF.